The 26 T cell receptor beta chains given below trace back to one sample, sequenced in a study of T cells in Graves' hyperthyroidism and ophthalmopathy. Researchers took RNA transcripts and amplified the TCR beta CDR3 regions from them. The TCR CDR3 first-round RT-PCR relied on the HTBI primer set. MiXCR, run by TCRdb on the multiplex PCR reads, gives a single entry per CDR3 protein. The table has about 700,000 distinct CDR3 sequences, approximately 42% seen once. Material for sequencing was peripheral blood or thyroid tissue (not recorded which). These receptor sequences come from an adult man with Graves' disease, either hyperthyroidism or ophthalmopathy (not recorded which).

The gene calls are TRBV28 and TRBJ1-2, with 7 bases matching TRBD1. The V gene's germline CDR1 is MDHEN and CDR2 SYDVKM. V gave up 6 bases and J gave up 0 bases; unmatched junction bases: 4. The CDR3 is made up of 14 amino acids. CDR3 amino acids: CASSSQGTNYGYTF. Written as DNA, the CDR3 is TGTGCCAGCAGCTCACAGGGGACTAACTATGGCTACACCTTC.

V usage is TRBV20-1 and J usage is TRBJ1-2, with 9 bases aligning to TRBD1. The CDR3 extends over 14 amino acids. Looked up from germline, CDR1 is DFQATT and CDR2 is SNEGSKA (reference sequence). With V trimmed by 1 base and J by 2 bases, 2 bases remained unmatched. CDR3 sequence reads: CSARGGTGNYGYTF. DNA for the CDR3: TGCAGTGCTAGAGGCGGGACAGGGAACTATGGCTACACCTTC.

There are many counts of this clonotype. V is TRBV20-1 and J is TRBJ1-1, with unresolved D. CDR3 length equals 11 residues. Germline CDR1 and CDR2: DFQATT and SNEGSKA (reference sequence). Trimming removed 3 bases from V and 10 bases from J, with 12 bases in between. The chain's CDR3 is CSARYTEGAFF. In DNA, the CDR3 is TGCAGTGCTAGGTACACGGAGGGAGCTTTCTTT.

About this clonotype: This may be a read error: a much more frequent sequence differs by one nucleotide. V usage is TRBV24-1 and J usage is TRBJ1-3; 7 nucleotides align to TRBD1. Per the germline V gene, CDR1 is KGHDR and CDR2 is SFDVKD. There are 12 residues in the CDR3. The CDR3 DNA sequence: TGTGCCATCAGTGAAACAGGGGACGCCATATATTTT. This sequence encodes CAISETGDAIYF.

This clonotype has only a few counts. The V gene is TRBV29-1, the J gene TRBJ1-1, with TRBD1 as a possible D gene (5 bases). CDR3 length equals 14 residues. Per the germline V gene, CDR1 is SQVTM and CDR2 is ANQGSEA. The germline V and J ends were trimmed by 0 bases and 1 base, with 9 bases remaining between them. For the CDR3, the DNA is TGCAGCGTTGAAGAAGGGACCAAGAACACTGAAGCTTTCTTT. This gives the protein CSVEEGTKNTEAFF.

The genes are TRBV11-1 and TRBJ1-2; maybe TRBD1 (6 bases). This CDR3 is 15 amino acids long. CDR1 is SGHAT, CDR2 FQDESV, per germline (reference sequence). The ends were cut back, 1 base at V and 5 bases at J, with 14 bases in the middle. The CDR3 reads CASSLEHGGQYGYTF. For the CDR3, the DNA is TGTGCCAGCAGCTTAGAGCACGGGGGCCAGTATGGCTACACCTTC.

The chain is built from TRBV7-8 and TRBJ1-3, with TRBD1 as a possible D gene (5 bases). V was shortened by 5 bases and J by 4 bases, with 15 bases between the two germline ends. The CDR3 has 15 amino acids. Germline V CDR1 and CDR2: SGHVS, FQNEAQ. The CDR3 is CASSLSQGSGNTIYF. The CDR3, as DNA: TGTGCCAGCAGCCTCAGCCAGGGTTCGGGAAACACCATATATTTT.

This clonotype has a count of ten or more. The CDR3 coding sequence is TGCAGTGCTAGAGATAAGGGAATGAACACTGAAGCTTTCTTT. Encoded protein: CSARDKGMNTEAFF. V is TRBV20-1 and J is TRBJ1-1; unclear D gene. CDR1 DFQATT and CDR2 SNEGSKA come from the germline V gene (reference sequence). The CDR3 runs to 14 residues. The germline V and J ends were trimmed by 0 bases and 0 bases, with 8 bases remaining between them.

This sequence joins TRBV2 and TRBJ1-5; TRBD1 matches 7 bases. The CDR3 is 14 amino acids. From germline, CDR1 is SNHLY and CDR2 FYNNEI. V shed 6 bases, J shed 4 bases, and the junction held 6 bases outside the gene matches. CDR3 in DNA: TGTGCCAGCAGGGAGGGACAGATAAATCAGCCCCAGCATTTT. Residues: CASREGQINQPQHF. The full variable domain, completed using reference TRBV2 and TRBJ1-5, is EPEVTQTPSHQVTQMGQEVILRCVPISNHLYFYWYRQILGQKVEFLVSFYNNEISEKSEIFDDQFSVERPDGSNFTLKIRSTKLEDSAMYFCASREGQINQPQHFGDGTRLSIL.

This chain links TRBV13 with TRBJ1-2; D not certain. Trimming pared 5 bases from V and 5 bases from J, leaving 24 bases between. CDR1 and CDR2 (germline): PRHDT, FYEKMQ (reference sequence). The CDR3 length is 17 residues. CDR3 sequence (DNA): TGTGCCAGCAGCACCGTTGGTCACTCCCCTCGGACTTATGGCTACACCTTC. It encodes CASSTVGHSPRTYGYTF.

This clonotype was seen ten or more times. The chain joins TRBV2 to TRBJ1-6, with a weak D call TRBD1 (5 bases). CDR3 length: 14 residues. V was pared by 6 bases and J by 10 bases, with 16 bases between. Germline values: CDR1 SNHLY, CDR2 FYNNEI. For the CDR3, the DNA is TGTGCCAGCAGCCCCTCGGGGGGGTGGTCACCCCTCCACTTT. It specifies CASSPSGGWSPLHF.

Many counts were recorded for this clonotype. The V and J genes are TRBV29-1 and TRBJ1-1, with no clear D. The CDR3 runs 12 residues. Germline V gene sequence: CDR1 SQVTM, CDR2 ANQGSEA. V lost 8 bases to trimming and J lost 0 bases, with 10 bases between them. The CDR3: CSPQAMNTEAFF. The DNA of the CDR3 is TGCAGCCCCCAGGCCATGAACACTGAAGCTTTCTTT.

The V gene is TRBV5-1, the J gene TRBJ1-1; D perhaps matches TRBD1 (6 bases). Germline V gene sequence: CDR1 SGHRS, CDR2 YFSETQ. The CDR3 is made up of 15 amino acids. V lost 4 bases to trimming and J lost 6 bases, with 19 bases between them. CDR3 residues: CASSRNRDTASEAFF. The CDR3 bases are TGCGCCAGCAGCAGAAACCGGGACACGGCTTCTGAAGCTTTCTTT.

A word on this clonotype: At one end, the junction sequence differs from germline, possibly due to a read error. V usage is TRBV2 and J usage is TRBJ1-6, with D tentatively TRBD1 (6 bases). CDR3 length: 13 residues. In germline, CDR1 is SNHLY, CDR2 FYNNEI. The CDR3 sequence is CASSLGAGQSFNF. CDR3 DNA: TGTGCCAGCAGTTTAGGTGCCGGACAGAGCTTCAACTTT.

The chain is built from TRBV7-9 and TRBJ1-2, with D uncertain. Trimming pared 4 bases from V and 0 bases from J, leaving 12 bases between. From germline, CDR1 is SEHNR and CDR2 FQNEAQ (reference sequence). The CDR3 has 15 amino acids. The CDR3 DNA sequence: TGTGCCAGCAGCTCCCTGGCCGGCGCTAACTATGGCTACACCTTC. Residues: CASSSLAGANYGYTF.

V gene TRBV5-1 combines with J gene TRBJ1-3; D possibly corresponds to TRBD1 (5 bases). The V gene lost 1 base and the J gene lost 0 bases, with 14 bases spanning the gap. CDR1 SGHRS and CDR2 YFSETQ come from the germline V gene. The CDR3 is 17 amino acids. The CDR3 here is CASSLLPGRNSGNTIYF. CDR3 nucleotide sequence: TGCGCCAGCAGCTTGCTTCCGGGACGGAACTCTGGAAACACCATATATTTT. Full variable domain (missing parts from reference TRBV5-1 and TRBJ1-3): KAGVTQTPRYLIKTRGQQVTLSCSPISGHRSVSWYQQTPGQGLQFLFEYFSETQRNKGNFPGRFSGRQFSNSRSEMNVSTLELGDSALYLCASSLLPGRNSGNTIYFGEGSWLTVV.

This clonotype was recorded once. Since no conserved phenylalanine or tryptophan closes the CDR3, a read error is the likely cause. It is unclear where the CDR3 begins or ends on the DNA, so no DNA is shown, and the CDR3 is as TCRdb lists it. J is TRBJ2-7 and V is TRBV29-1; the DNA was not used to check the table's D call, TRBD2. The CDR3 is 8 amino acids in total, end residues counted. Germline CDR1 SQVTM, CDR2 ANQGSEA. The CDR3 loop reads CSVGQLAG.

This chain uses TRBV25-1 with TRBJ1-4; possible D gene TRBD1, 5 bases. This CDR3 has 15 residues. Trimming took 1 base from V and 5 from J, leaving 11 bases between them. Germline CDR1 MGHDK, CDR2 SYGVNS. Written as DNA, the CDR3 is TGTGCCAGCAGTGAATTTAAGGGGACCAATGAAAAACTGTTTTTT. This encodes CASSEFKGTNEKLFF.

This clonotype showed up just a few times. V is TRBV12-3 or TRBV12-4 and J is TRBJ1-1; the match to TRBD1 covers 9 bases. This CDR3 has 13 residues. V gave up 5 bases and J gave up 7 bases; unmatched junction bases: 5. CDR3 DNA: TGTGCCAGCAGTCGACAGGGGGAGGGTGAAGCTTTCTTT. Translation: CASSRQGEGEAFF.

As to this clonotype: An end of the junction differs from the germline gene, which may be a read error. The rearrangement links TRBV2 to TRBJ2-2; 8 nucleotides match TRBD2. The germline V gene has CDR1 SNHLY and CDR2 FYNNEI. The CDR3 is 15 amino acids. The DNA of the CDR3 is TGTGTCAGCAGTGAGCGGGGGCGTAACACCGGGGAGCTGTTTTTT. This sequence encodes CVSSERGRNTGELFF.

CDR3: CASSLVPGGVAGGYTF. Here the CDR3 DNA reads TGTGCCAGCAGCTTAGTCCCAGGGGGCGTAGCGGGAGGCTACACCTTC. The chain joins TRBV7-4 to TRBJ1-2, with 8 bases fitting TRBD1. The junction had 12 bases not matched to a gene; V was cut back by 1 base and J by 8 bases. The CDR3 loop spans 16 amino acids. Germline values: CDR1 SGHVT, CDR2 SQSDAQ.

The V and J genes are TRBV10-3 and TRBJ1-4; the match to TRBD1 covers 8 bases. Germline values: CDR1 ENHRY, CDR2 SYGVKD. Trimming cost V 3 bases and J 0 bases; bases outside gene matches: 6. The CDR3 spans 17 residues. CDR3 in DNA: TGTGCCATCAGTGACGGACAGGGACGGGCAACTAATGAAAAACTGTTTTTT. Amino acids: CAISDGQGRATNEKLFF.

The rearrangement uses TRBV15 and TRBJ1-1, with 9 bases fitting TRBD1. The CDR3 covers 15 residues. Trimming cost V 5 bases and J 1 base; bases outside gene matches: 5. Looked up from germline, CDR1 is LNHNV and CDR2 is YYDKDF (reference sequence). In nucleotides, the CDR3 is TGTGCCACCAGCGAGACAGGGGGATGGAACACTGAAGCTTTCTTT. It encodes CATSETGGWNTEAFF.

The chain recombines TRBV7-8 with TRBJ1-6, with 9 bases aligning to TRBD1. This CDR3 contains 15 residues. CDR1 and CDR2 from the germline V gene are SGHVS and FQNEAQ. After removal of 5 bases from V and 10 bases from J, the junction contained 9 bases not matched to a gene. CDR3 sequence: CASSPLQGAGSPLHF. Here the CDR3 DNA reads TGTGCCAGCAGCCCACTACAGGGGGCTGGATCACCCCTCCACTTT.

This clonotype was counted only a few times. The chain recombines TRBV7-6 with TRBJ2-3, with unresolved D. The CDR3 is made up of 14 amino acids. The germline V gene has CDR1 SGHVS and CDR2 FNYEAQ. Trimming removed 3 bases from V and 1 base from J, with 8 bases in between. Written as DNA, the CDR3 is TGTGCCAGCAGCTTCCCGCCGGGCACAGATACGCAGTATTTT. As protein: CASSFPPGTDTQYF. Supplemented by reference TRBV7-6 and TRBJ2-3, the full variable domain reads GAGVSQSPRYKVTKRGQDVALRCDPISGHVSLYWYRQALGQGPEFLTYFNYEAQQDKSGLPNDRFSAERPEGSISTLTIQRTEQRDSAMYRCASSFPPGTDTQYFGPGTRLTVL.

Note on this clonotype: The germline gene is not matched at one end of the junction; a read error may be the cause. The rearrangement uses TRBV6-5 and TRBJ2-7; D not certain. Germline V gives CDR1 MNHEY, CDR2 SVGAGI. The CDR3 is 15 residues long. CDR3 region: CAISYAPSASYEQYF. The DNA for the CDR3 is TGTGCCATCAGTTACGCTCCTAGTGCCTCCTACGAGCAGTACTTC.